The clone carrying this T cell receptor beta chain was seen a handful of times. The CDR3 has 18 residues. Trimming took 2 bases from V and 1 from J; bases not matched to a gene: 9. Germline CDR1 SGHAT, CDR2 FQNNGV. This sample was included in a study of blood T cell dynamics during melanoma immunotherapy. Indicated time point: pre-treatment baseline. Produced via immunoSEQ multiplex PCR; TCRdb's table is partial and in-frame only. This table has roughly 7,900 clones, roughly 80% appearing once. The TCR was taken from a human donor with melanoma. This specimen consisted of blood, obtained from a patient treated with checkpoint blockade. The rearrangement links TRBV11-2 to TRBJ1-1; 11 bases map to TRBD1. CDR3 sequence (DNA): TGTGCCAGCAGCTTATCCTGGACAGGGGGCGGAGAGAACACTGAAGCTTTCTTT. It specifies CASSLSWTGGGENTEAFF.